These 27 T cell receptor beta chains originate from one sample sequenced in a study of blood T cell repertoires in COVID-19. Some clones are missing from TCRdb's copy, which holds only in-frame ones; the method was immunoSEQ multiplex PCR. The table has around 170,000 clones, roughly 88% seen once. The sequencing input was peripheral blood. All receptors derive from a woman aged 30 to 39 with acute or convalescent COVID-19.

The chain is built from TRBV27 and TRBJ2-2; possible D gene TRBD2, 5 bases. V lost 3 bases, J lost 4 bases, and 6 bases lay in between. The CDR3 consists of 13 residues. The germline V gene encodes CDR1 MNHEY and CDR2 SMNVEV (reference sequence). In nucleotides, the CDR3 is TGTGCCAGCAGTTTCGGAGGCACCGGGGAGCTGTTTTTT. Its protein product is CASSFGGTGELFF.

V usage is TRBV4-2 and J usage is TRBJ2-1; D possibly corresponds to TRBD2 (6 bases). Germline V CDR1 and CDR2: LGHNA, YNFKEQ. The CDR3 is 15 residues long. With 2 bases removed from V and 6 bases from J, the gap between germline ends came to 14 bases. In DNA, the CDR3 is TGTGCCAGCAGCCAATCACCTGGGACTCTCAATGAGCAGTTCTTC. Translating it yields CASSQSPGTLNEQFF.

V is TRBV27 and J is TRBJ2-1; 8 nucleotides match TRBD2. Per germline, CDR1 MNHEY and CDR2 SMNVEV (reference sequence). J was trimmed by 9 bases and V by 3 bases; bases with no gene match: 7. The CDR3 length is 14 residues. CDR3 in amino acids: CASSFGLAGGEQFF. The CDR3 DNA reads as TGTGCCAGCAGTTTTGGTCTAGCGGGCGGTGAGCAGTTCTTC.

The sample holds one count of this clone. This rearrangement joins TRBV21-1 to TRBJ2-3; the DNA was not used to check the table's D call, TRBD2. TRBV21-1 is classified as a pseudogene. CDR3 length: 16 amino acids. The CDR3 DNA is TGTGCCAGCAGCGAGGGACTAGCGGGACTCACAGATACGCAGTATTTT. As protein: CASSEGLAGLTDTQYF.

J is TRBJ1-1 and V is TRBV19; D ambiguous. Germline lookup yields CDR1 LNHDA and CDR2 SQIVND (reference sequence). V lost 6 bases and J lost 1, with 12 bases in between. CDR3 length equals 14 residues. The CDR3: CASRLRIQNTEAFF. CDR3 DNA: TGTGCCAGTAGACTCAGGATCCAGAACACTGAAGCTTTCTTT.

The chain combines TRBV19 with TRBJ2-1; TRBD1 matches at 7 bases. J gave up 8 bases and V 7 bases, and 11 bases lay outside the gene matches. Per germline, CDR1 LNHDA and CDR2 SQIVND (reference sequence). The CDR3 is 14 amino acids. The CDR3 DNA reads TGTGCCAGTACGAAACACGACAGGGCACATGAGCAGTTCTTC. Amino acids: CASTKHDRAHEQFF. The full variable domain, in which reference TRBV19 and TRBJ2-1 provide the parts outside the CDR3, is DGGITQSPKYLFRKEGQNVTLSCEQNLNHDAMYWYRQDPGQGLRLIYYSQIVNDFQKGDIAEGYSVSREKKESFPLTVTSAQKNPTAFYLCASTKHDRAHEQFFGPGTRLTVL.

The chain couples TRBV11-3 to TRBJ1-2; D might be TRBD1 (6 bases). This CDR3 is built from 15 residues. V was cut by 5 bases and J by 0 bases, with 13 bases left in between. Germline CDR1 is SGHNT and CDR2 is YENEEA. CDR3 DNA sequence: TGTGCCAGCAGCCGCAGGGGAATCCCTAACTATGGCTACACCTTC. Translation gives CASSRRGIPNYGYTF. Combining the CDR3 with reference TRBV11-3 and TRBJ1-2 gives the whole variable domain EAGVVQSPRYKIIEKKQPVAFWCNPISGHNTLYWYLQNLGQGPELLIRYENEEAVDDSQLPKDRFSAERLKGVDSTLKIQPAELGDSAVYLCASSRRGIPNYGYTFGSGTRLTVV.

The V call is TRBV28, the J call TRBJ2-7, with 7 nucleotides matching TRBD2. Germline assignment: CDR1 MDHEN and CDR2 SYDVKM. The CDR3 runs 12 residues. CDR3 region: CVKGAGPYEQYF. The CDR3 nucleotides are TGTGTTAAGGGAGCGGGACCCTACGAGCAGTACTTC.

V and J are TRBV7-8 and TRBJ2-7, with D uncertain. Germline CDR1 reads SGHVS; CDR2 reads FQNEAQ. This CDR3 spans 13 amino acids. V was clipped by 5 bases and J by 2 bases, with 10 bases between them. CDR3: CASSLHQAYEQYF. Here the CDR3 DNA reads TGTGCCAGCAGCCTTCACCAGGCCTACGAGCAGTACTTC.

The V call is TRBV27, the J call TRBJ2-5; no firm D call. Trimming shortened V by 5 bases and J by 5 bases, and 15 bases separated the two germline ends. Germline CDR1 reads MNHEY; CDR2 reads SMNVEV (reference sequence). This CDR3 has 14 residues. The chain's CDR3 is CASSRIGHGETQYF. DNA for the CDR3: TGTGCCAGCAGTCGAATTGGCCACGGGGAGACCCAGTACTTC.

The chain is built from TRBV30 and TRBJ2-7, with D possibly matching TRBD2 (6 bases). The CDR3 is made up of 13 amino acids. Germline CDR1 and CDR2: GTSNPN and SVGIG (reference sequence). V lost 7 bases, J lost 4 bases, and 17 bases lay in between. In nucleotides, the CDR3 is TGTGCCTTCAACCGGGACTCCCATTACGAGCAGTACTTC. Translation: CAFNRDSHYEQYF.

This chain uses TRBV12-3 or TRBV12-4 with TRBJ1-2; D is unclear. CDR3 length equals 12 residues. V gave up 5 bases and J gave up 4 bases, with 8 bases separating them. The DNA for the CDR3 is TGTGCCAGCAGTAAAACATCCTATGGCTACACCTTC. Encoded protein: CASSKTSYGYTF.

The CDR3 DNA is TGTGCCAGCAGCGACGGAGGGGAGCAGTTCTTC. Its protein product is CASSDGGEQFF. V gene TRBV5-4 combines with J gene TRBJ2-1; D is perhaps TRBD2 (6 bases). Trimming left V 4 bases short and J 10 bases short, with 9 bases between. Germline V CDR1 and CDR2: SGHNT, YYREEE (reference sequence). The CDR3 covers 11 residues.

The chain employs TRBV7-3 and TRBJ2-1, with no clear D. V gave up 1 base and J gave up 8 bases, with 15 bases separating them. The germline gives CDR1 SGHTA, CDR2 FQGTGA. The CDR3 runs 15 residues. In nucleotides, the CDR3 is TGTGCCAGCAGCTTAAGGAGCCGAAGGAGCGATGAGCAGTTCTTC. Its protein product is CASSLRSRRSDEQFF.

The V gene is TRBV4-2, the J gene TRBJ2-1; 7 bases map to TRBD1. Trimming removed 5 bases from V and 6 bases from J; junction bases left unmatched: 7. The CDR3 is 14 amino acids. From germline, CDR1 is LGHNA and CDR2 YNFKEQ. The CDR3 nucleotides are TGTGCCAGCAGCACGGGGACAGCCGGCAATGAGCAGTTCTTC. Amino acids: CASSTGTAGNEQFF.

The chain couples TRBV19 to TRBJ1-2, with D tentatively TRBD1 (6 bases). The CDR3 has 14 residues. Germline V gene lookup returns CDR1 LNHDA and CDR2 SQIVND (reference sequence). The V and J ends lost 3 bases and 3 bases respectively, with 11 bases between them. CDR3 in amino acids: CASSIAGADYGYTF. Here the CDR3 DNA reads TGTGCCAGTAGTATCGCAGGGGCCGACTATGGCTACACCTTC.

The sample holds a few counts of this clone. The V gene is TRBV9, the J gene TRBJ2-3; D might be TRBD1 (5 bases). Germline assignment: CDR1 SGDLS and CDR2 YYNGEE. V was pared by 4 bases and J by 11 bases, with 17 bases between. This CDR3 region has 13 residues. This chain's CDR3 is CASSSHTSQGQYF. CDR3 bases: TGTGCCAGCAGCTCACATACCAGCCAGGGGCAGTATTTT.

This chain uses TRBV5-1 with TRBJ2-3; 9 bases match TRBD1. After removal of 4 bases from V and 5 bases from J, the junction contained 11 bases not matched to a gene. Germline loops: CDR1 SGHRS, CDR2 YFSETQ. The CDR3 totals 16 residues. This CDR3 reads CASSTSGQGVGDTQYF. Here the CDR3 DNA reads TGCGCCAGCAGCACTTCGGGACAGGGTGTTGGAGATACGCAGTATTTT.

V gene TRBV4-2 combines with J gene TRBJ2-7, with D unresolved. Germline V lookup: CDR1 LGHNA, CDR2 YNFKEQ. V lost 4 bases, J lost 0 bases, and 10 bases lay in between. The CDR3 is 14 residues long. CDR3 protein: CASSRDPSSYEQYF. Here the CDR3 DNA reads TGTGCCAGCAGCCGAGACCCGAGCTCCTACGAGCAGTACTTC.

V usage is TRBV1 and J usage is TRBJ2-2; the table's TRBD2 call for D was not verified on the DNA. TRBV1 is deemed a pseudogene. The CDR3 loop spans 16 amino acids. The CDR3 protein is CTSSQGGRIESGELFF. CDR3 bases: TGCACCAGCAGCCAAGGCGGGAGGATAGAGTCCGGGGAGCTGTTTTTT.

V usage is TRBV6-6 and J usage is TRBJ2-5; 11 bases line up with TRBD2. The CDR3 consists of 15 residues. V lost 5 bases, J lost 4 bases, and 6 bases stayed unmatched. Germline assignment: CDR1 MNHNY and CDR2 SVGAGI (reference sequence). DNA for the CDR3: TGTGCCAGCAGTCCCGGGACTAGCGGAGGAGAGACCCAGTACTTC. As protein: CASSPGTSGGETQYF.

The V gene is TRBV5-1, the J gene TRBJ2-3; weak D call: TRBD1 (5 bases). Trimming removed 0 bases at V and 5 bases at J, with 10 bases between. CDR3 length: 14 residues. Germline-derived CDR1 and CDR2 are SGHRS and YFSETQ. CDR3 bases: TGCGCCAGCAGCTTGGATGGGGCTATAGATACGCAGTATTTT. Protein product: CASSLDGAIDTQYF. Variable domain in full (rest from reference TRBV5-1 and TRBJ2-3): KAGVTQTPRYLIKTRGQQVTLSCSPISGHRSVSWYQQTPGQGLQFLFEYFSETQRNKGNFPGRFSGRQFSNSRSEMNVSTLELGDSALYLCASSLDGAIDTQYFGPGTRLTVL.

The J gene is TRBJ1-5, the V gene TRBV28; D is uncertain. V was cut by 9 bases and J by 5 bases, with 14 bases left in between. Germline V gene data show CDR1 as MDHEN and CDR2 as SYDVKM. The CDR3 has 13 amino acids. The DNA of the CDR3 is TGTGCCAGTCTGGGCGGGAGCGATCAGCCCCAGCATTTT. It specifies CASLGGSDQPQHF.

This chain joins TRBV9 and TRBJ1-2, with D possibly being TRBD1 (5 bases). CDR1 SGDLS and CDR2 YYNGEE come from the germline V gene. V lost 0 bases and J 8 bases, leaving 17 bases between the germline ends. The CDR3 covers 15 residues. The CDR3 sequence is CASSVGESLRVGYTF. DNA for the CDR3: TGTGCCAGCAGCGTAGGAGAGTCTCTCAGGGTGGGCTACACCTTC.

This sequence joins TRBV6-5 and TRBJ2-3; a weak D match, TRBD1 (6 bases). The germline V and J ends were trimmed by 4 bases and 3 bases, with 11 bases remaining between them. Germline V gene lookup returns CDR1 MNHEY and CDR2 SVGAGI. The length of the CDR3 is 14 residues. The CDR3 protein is CASSSRTVTDTQYF. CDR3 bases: TGTGCCAGCAGTTCCCGGACAGTAACAGATACGCAGTATTTT.

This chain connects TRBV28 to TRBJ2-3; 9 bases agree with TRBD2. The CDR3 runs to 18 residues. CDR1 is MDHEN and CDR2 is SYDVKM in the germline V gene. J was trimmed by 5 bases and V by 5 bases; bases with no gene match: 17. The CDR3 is CASSPEIGLAWVGDTQYF. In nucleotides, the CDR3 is TGTGCCAGCAGTCCTGAGATTGGACTAGCGTGGGTTGGAGATACGCAGTATTTT.

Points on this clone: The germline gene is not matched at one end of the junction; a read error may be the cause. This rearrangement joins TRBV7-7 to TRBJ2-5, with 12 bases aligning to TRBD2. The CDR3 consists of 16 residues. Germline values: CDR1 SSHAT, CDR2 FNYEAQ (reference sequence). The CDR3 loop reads CASSQGLAGLQETQYF. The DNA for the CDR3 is TGTGCTAGCAGCCAAGGACTAGCGGGACTACAAGAGACCCAGTACTTC.